Listed below are T cell receptor beta chains from one sample, sequenced in a study of blood T cells in healthy people across ages. MiXCR was run by TCRdb on the 5' RACE reads, yielding one entry per CDR3 protein. The sample records some 640,000 distinct CDR3 sequences, less than 35% being singletons. The material sequenced was blood. These receptors were collected from a woman of 80 years or more in good health. Both conserved end residues are trimmed from each CDR3.

v_call	j_call	cdr3_aa
TRBV28	TRBJ1-1	ASSLYGKPNTEAF
TRBV7-3	TRBJ2-1	ASSLFGLAGDEQF
TRBV29-1	TRBJ2-2	SVESQGGTGGVGERF
TRBV30	TRBJ2-6	AQTISGANVLT
TRBV5-1	TRBJ2-7	ASSLDWGGEQY
TRBV7-6	TRBJ2-1	ASNPGLAGIEQF
TRBV5-1	TRBJ1-4	ASSTSGQQNEKLF
TRBV12-3/TRBV12-4	TRBJ2-1	ASSPGTSGGIHEQF
TRBV6-1	TRBJ2-3	ASYPRSTSTDTQY
TRBV6-1	TRBJ2-5	ASSPGTSPQETQY
TRBV6-5	TRBJ1-4	ASSDRGTEKLF
TRBV30	TRBJ1-1	AWRGRGQGGTEAF
TRBV7-9	TRBJ2-3	ASSYSWDTLTDTQY
TRBV11-2	TRBJ2-1	ASSLDGPQSPYNEQF
TRBV11-2	TRBJ2-3	ASSFGGFTDTQY
TRBV7-9	TRBJ1-2	ASSLAPEGLGGYT
TRBV7-9	TRBJ1-2	ASSLEVANYGYT
TRBV6-6	TRBJ2-5	ASSPPGQAGSNEQY
TRBV20-1	TRBJ2-1	SASGTSGAYNEQF
TRBV24-1	TRBJ2-5	ATSDLKSPWETQY
TRBV29-1	TRBJ2-1	SVEGPPRNEQF
TRBV5-1	TRBJ2-1	ASSNTAGASYNEQF
TRBV25-1	TRBJ2-5	ASSESRQLYNEQY
TRBV5-1	TRBJ2-2	ASSVRTWDTGELF
TRBV4-2	TRBJ2-5	ASSQETSGGRETQY
TRBV4-3	TRBJ2-7	ASSQGTGGDEQY
TRBV6-2/TRBV6-3	TRBJ1-5	ASTQGSQPQH
TRBV20-1	TRBJ1-5	SASYGGQPQH
TRBV2	TRBJ1-5	ASSEQGWNNQPQH
TRBV11-1	TRBJ2-6	ASSFPGTGESGANVLT
TRBV4-1	TRBJ2-2	ASSHHRGFNTGELF
TRBV5-1	TRBJ1-3	ASSPSGGSGNTIY
TRBV4-1	.	ASSQVAGGRKTQY
TRBV20-1	TRBJ2-4	GAHGGDAKNIQY
TRBV30	TRBJ1-5	AWNPGSVTAGSNQPQH
TRBV25-1	TRBJ1-6	ASSVRDTPH
TRBV30	TRBJ1-2	ACQEGVGYT
TRBV18	TRBJ2-5	ASSPPSLETQY
TRBV20-1	TRBJ2-3	SATGQGGTDTQY
TRBV28	.	ASSLWGTGAYNEQY
TRBV5-1	TRBJ2-4	ASSLGDRNIQY
TRBV20-1	TRBJ2-1	SARRLGEGGYDEQF
TRBV10-3	TRBJ2-4	ATRDSDSANVQY
TRBV7-2	TRBJ2-2	ASSTTGTGELF
TRBV5-6	TRBJ2-5	ASSKVLRQETQY
TRBV5-4	TRBJ2-6	ASSLAGGWSGANVLT
TRBV27	TRBJ1-4	ASSSLGSGNEKLF
TRBV7-2	TRBJ1-4	ASSLDSNEKLF
TRBV5-1	TRBJ1-5	ASTPGGGSNQPQH
TRBV20-1	TRBJ2-3	SAVGTRTDTQY
TRBV6-5	TRBJ1-3	ASSYSSSGNTIY
TRBV5-1	TRBJ2-4	ANSWGTGPTYGQY
TRBV2	TRBJ2-5	ASSDGGLAMETQY
TRBV7-2	TRBJ2-1	ASSSAGGQYNEQF
TRBV7-8	TRBJ2-5	ASSLVASGRETQY